This record looks at one T cell receptor beta chain sequence and its context. Its specificity is unknown. This sample was taken from a study of cytomegalovirus exposure and HLA in healthy donors. General study points: Specific recognition of CMV antigens was confirmed in vitro for a few chains (all CMV-associated). Some TCR beta chains (164 of them) were listed as cytomegalovirus-associated.

Donors came from a validation cohort of over 100 subjects, distinct from the first 666-subject cohort. TCRdb's copy holds only in-frame clones and misses some; the assay was immunoSEQ multiplex PCR. The sample records under 100,000 clones, 95% to 96% being singletons. The CDR3 extends over 13 amino acids. V gave up 6 bases and J gave up 4 bases, with 12 bases separating them. The germline V gene encodes CDR1 MNHNY and CDR2 SVGAGI (reference sequence). Sequencing was performed on PBMCs. This clonotype originated in a woman aged 18-30 years in good health and CMV-seronegative. The genes are TRBV6-6 and TRBJ1-2, with a weak D call TRBD1 (5 bases). DNA of the CDR3: TGTGCCAGCAGCTGGGGGGAGAGCTATGGCTACACCTTC. Translated: CASSWGESYGYTF.